This T cell receptor beta chain was sequenced during a study of T cells in Graves' hyperthyroidism and ophthalmopathy (dated by TCRdb to between 2018 and 2020). Regarding the research as a whole: Peripheral blood samples were taken at the time of initial diagnosis, prior to any treatment. The paper reports TCR Vbeta CDR3 sequencing of fewer than 150 peripheral blood samples: under 45 ophthalmopathy, roughly 74 hyperthyroidism and approximately 17 progressor patients. Whether ophthalmopathy could be predicted prospectively was tested in an independent validation cohort made up of about 20 hyperthyroidism patients plus 17 patients who later progressed to ophthalmopathy. After blood sampling, hyperthyroidism patients were treated with methimazole at a starting dose of 30 mg daily, and ophthalmopathy patients were treated with high-dose intravenous methylprednisolone. TCR V-J signatures able to tell the groups apart were searched for in a discovery cohort of 90 to 100 patients, of whom more than 40 had Graves' ophthalmopathy and about 60 had stable Graves' hyperthyroidism. The roughly 91 discovery patients were randomly divided into training and test sets at a 7:3 ratio. Thyroid tissue and blood T-cell repertoires from six Graves' hyperthyroidism patients were also compared in the study. Here is what the overall study found, with its caveats: No statistical method was used to fix the sample size in advance, and group allocation was not hidden from the investigators. A model built on a 13 V-J signature distinguished ophthalmopathy from stable hyperthyroidism, reaching around 87% sensitivity and around 81% specificity in cross-validation and 80%/75% in testing. Most expanded thyroid clonotypes (frequency above 0.001) were also found in blood, which suggests that blood repertoires may mirror thyroid immune responses. In validation, the model predicted progression to ophthalmopathy with roughly 66% sensitivity and about 73% specificity, a median of approximately 6.7 months before onset.

Ophthalmopathy patients had moderately to severely active disease, Clinical Activity Score of at least 3, NOSPECS grade of at least 4, and duration under 3 months. The study excluded patients with uncontrolled infections, other autoimmune diseases, pregnancy or lactation. Clinical symptoms, serum thyroxine and TRAb, thyroid ultrasound, and orbital computed tomography formed the basis for the diagnoses. PBMCs were isolated from around 10 ml of fresh peripheral blood by Ficoll-Paque density gradient centrifugation. Total RNA was extracted with Trizol reagent, and quality was checked on an Agilent 2100 Bioanalyzer. The TCR beta CDR3 regions were amplified from RNA transcripts. The TCR CDR3 was subjected to a first round of RT-PCR using the HTBI primer set and the Qiagen OneStep RT-PCR kit. Libraries were constructed in a second round of multiplex PCR, after which size selection and purification were performed. Libraries were sequenced paired-end with 100 bp reads on an Illumina HiSeq2000. Per the source publication's procedure: Raw data were processed with SOAPnuke, discarding reads with adapters, uncalled bases, mean Phred below 15, or no exact constant-primer or identifier match. High-quality paired reads were merged with COPE v1.2.5, and unique nucleotide sequences were defined as clonotypes. MiTCR v1.1 was used to align clonotypes to the IMGT TRBV, TRBD and TRBJ reference segments. The analysis included only V-J combinations with a frequency above 0.0001, which together covered more than 98% of the repertoires. A TCS score was defined as the ratio between F50 (clonal expansion) and ExV (chaos), using BLOSUM62-based TCRdist between CDR3 peptides within each V-J. Welch's t-statistics and random forest reduced roughly 540 V-J features to roughly 13, which were used in a naive Bayes classifier (R e1071). TCRdb cleaned the public reads at Q25 with fastp, built clones with MiXCR and kept in-frame beta chains. Each record represents a unique CDR3 protein, reported with the most common genes and DNA among its rows. Clone size and V and J calls follow TCRdb, not the original study. The sample table contains about 380,000 distinct CDR3 sequences; only one count was recorded for about 14% of them. Around 19% of the sample is held by the ten biggest clonotypes.

The CDR3 covers 18 residues, taking in both the cysteine and the phenylalanine. Just CDR3 DNA is preserved here, 54 bases in frame from base 1. The germline V end is reduced by 3 bases and the J end by 3 bases; junction bases left unmatched: 11. CDR1 and CDR2, per the germline V gene, are ENHRY and SYGVKD. This clonotype appeared many times. Its target antigen remains unknown. No much larger clonotype is one base removed from it; base qualities were not supplied. Sequenced: blood. The TCR originated in a woman aged 25 to 39 with Graves' ophthalmopathy. The chain is made from TRBV10-3 and TRBJ2-2; 9 middle bases align to TRBD1. CDR3 reads: CAISDTRTGGSYTGELFF. In nucleotide form, the sequence is TGTGCCATCAGTGACACCAGAACAGGGGGCTCGTACACCGGGGAGCTGTTTTTT.